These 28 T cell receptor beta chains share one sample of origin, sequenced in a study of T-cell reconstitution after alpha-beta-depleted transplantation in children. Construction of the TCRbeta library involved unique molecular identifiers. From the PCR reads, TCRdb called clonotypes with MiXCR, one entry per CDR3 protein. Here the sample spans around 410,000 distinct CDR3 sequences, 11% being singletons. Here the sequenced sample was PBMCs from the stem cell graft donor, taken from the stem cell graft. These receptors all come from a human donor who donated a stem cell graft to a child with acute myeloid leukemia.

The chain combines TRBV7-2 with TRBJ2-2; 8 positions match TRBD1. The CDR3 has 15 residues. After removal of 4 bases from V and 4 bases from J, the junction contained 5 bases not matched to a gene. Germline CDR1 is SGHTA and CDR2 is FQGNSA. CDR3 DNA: TGTGCCAGCAGCTCACCTCAGGGGGCCACCGGGGAGCTGTTTTTT. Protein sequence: CASSSPQGATGELFF.

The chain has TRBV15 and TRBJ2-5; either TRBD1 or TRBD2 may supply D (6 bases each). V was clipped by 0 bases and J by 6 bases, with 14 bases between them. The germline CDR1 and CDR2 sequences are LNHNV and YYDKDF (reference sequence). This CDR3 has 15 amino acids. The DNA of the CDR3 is TGTGCCACCAGCAGAGAGGGGGGCGGCACCCAGACCCAGTACTTC. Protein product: CATSREGGGTQTQYF.

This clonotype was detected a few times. DNA of the CDR3: TGTGCCACCCGACAGGTTTACAAAAACATTCAGTACTTC. Translated: CATRQVYKNIQYF. The chain recombines TRBV6-6 with TRBJ2-4; D perhaps matches TRBD1 (6 bases). Deletions cut 10 bases from V and 3 bases from J, with 13 bases between. The germline V gene encodes CDR1 MNHNY and CDR2 SVGAGI (reference sequence). The CDR3 totals 13 residues.

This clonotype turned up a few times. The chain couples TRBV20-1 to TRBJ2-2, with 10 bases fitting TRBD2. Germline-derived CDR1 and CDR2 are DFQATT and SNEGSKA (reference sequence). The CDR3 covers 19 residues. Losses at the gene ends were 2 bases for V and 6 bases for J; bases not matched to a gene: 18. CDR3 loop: CSARLTSGNAPAPPGELFF. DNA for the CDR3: TGCAGTGCTAGACTAACTAGCGGGAACGCCCCCGCCCCTCCCGGGGAGCTGTTTTTT.

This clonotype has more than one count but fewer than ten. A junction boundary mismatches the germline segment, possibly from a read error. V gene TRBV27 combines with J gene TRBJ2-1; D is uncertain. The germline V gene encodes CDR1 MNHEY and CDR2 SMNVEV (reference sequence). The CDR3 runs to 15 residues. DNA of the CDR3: TGTGCCACCAGTGGGCGTGGGAAAGTTTACAATGAGCAGTTCTTC. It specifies CATSGRGKVYNEQFF.

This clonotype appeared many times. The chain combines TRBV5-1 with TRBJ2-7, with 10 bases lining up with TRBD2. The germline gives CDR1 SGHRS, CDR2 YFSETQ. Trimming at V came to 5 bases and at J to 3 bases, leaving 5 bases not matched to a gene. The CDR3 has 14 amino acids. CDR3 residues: CASSYSSGSYEQYF. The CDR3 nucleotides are TGCGCCAGCAGTTATTCTAGCGGGAGCTACGAGCAGTACTTC.

CDR3 sequence reads: CASSYGRAAVEQYF. The DNA for the CDR3 is TGTGCCAGCAGTTACGGGAGGGCTGCGGTTGAGCAGTACTTC. The V and J genes are TRBV27 and TRBJ2-7, with TRBD2 matching over 8 bases. CDR3 length: 14 amino acids. CDR1 is MNHEY and CDR2 is SMNVEV in the germline V gene (reference sequence). V shed 4 bases, J shed 7 bases, and the junction held 9 bases outside the gene matches.

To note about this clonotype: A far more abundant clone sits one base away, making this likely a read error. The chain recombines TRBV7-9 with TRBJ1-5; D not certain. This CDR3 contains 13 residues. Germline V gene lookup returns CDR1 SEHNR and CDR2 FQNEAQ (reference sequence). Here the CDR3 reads CASSLNSNQAQHF. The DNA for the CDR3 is TGTGCCAGCAGCTTAAACAGCAATCAGGCCCAGCATTTT.

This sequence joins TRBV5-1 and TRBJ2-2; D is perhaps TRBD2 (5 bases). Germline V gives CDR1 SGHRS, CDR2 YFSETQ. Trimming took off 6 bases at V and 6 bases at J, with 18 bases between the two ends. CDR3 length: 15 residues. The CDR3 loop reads CASTNSPGMAGELFF. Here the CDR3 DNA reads TGCGCCAGCACCAATTCCCCGGGGATGGCCGGGGAGCTGTTTTTT.

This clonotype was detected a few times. The CDR3 here is CSARTYNSPLHF. The CDR3 bases are TGCAGTGCGAGGACCTATAATTCACCCCTCCACTTT. The V gene is TRBV20-1, the J gene TRBJ1-6; no definite D call. The V end was cut by 6 bases, the J end by 2 bases, with 5 bases between. Germline CDR1 DFQATT, CDR2 SNEGSKA (reference sequence). This CDR3 contains 12 residues.

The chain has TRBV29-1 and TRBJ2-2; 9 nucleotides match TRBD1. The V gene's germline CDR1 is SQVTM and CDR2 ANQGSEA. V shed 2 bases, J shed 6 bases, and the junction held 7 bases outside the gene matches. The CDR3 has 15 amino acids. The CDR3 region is CSVERDRDLPGELFF. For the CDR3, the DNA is TGCAGCGTTGAACGGGACAGGGACCTACCCGGGGAGCTGTTTTTT.

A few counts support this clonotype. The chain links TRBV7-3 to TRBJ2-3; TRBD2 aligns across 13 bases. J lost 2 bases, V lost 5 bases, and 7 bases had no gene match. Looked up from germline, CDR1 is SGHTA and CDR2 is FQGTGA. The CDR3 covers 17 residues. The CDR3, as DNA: TGTGCCAGCAGCCCCGAGGGACTAGCGGGGCTCACAGATACGCAGTATTTT. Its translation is CASSPEGLAGLTDTQYF.

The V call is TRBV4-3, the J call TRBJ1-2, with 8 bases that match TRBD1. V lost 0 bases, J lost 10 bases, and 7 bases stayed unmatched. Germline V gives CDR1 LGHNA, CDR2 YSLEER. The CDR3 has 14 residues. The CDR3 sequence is CASSQDPGTGAYTF. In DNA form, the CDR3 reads TGCGCCAGCAGCCAAGATCCGGGGACAGGCGCCTACACCTTC.

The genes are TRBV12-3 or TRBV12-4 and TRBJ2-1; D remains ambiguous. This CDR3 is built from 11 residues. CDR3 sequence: CAISRMNEQFF. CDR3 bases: TGTGCGATTAGTCGCATGAATGAGCAGTTCTTC.

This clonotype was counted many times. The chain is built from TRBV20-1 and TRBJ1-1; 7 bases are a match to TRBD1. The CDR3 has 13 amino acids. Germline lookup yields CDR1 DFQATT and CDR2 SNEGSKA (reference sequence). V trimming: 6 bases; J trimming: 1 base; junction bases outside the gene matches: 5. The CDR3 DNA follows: TGCAGTGCGACAGGGTTAGCGAACACTGAAGCTTTCTTT. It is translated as CSATGLANTEAFF.

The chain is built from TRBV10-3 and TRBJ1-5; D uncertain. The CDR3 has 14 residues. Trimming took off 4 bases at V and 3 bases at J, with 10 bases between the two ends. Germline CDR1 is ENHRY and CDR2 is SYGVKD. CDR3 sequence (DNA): TGTGCCATCAGTGCGACGGGCGCCAATCAGCCCCAGCATTTT. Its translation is CAISATGANQPQHF.

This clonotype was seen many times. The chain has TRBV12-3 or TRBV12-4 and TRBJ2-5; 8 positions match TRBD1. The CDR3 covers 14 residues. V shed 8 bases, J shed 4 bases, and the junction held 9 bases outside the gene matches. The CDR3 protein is CASGGQGALETQYF. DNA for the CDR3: TGTGCCAGCGGGGGGCAGGGGGCCCTAGAGACCCAGTACTTC.

CDR3 nucleotides: TGCAGCGTTGATGGGGGGGGCGGGGAGCTGTTTTTT. Residues: CSVDGGGGELFF. The V and J genes are TRBV29-1 and TRBJ2-2; 7 bases fit TRBD2. This CDR3 region has 12 residues. CDR1 SQVTM and CDR2 ANQGSEA come from the germline V gene. Trimming cost V 3 bases and J 7 bases; bases outside gene matches: 2.

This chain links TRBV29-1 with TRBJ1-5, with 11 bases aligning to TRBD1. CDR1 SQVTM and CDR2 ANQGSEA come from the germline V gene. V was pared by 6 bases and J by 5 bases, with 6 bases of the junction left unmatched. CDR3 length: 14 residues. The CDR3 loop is CSVRGQGADQPQHF. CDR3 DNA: TGCAGCGTGCGAGGACAGGGGGCGGATCAGCCCCAGCATTTT.

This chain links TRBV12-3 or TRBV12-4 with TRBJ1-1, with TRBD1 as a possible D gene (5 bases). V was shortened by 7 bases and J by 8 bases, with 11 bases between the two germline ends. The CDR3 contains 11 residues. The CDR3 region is CASKTGGEAFF. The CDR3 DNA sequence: TGTGCCAGCAAAACTGGGGGGGAAGCTTTCTTT.

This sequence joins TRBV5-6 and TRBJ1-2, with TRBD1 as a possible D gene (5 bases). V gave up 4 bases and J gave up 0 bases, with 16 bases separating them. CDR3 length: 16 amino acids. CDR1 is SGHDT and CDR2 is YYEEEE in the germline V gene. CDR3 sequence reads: CASSRVGGDTNYGYTF. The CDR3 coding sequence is TGTGCCAGCAGCCGTGTGGGGGGAGACACTAACTATGGCTACACCTTC.

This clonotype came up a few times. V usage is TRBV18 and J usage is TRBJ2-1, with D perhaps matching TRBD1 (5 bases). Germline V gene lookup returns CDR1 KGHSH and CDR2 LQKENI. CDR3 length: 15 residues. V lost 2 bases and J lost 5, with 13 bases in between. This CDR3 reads CASSPYPSRDNEQFF. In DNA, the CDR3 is TGTGCCAGCTCACCATATCCATCCAGGGACAATGAGCAGTTCTTC.

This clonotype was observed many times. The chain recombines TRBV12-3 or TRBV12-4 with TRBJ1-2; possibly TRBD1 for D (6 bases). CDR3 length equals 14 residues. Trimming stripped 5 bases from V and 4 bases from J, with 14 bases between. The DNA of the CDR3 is TGTGCCAGCAGTCCTAGGGGGATGACCTATGGCTACACCTTC. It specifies CASSPRGMTYGYTF.

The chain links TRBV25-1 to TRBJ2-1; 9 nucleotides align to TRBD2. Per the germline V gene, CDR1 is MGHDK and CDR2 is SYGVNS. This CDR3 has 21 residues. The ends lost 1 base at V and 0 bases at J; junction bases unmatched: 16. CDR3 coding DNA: TGTGCCAGCAGTGAATCCGGAGCGGGGGGCCTTCCCCTCAACTCCTACAATGAGCAGTTCTTC. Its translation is CASSESGAGGLPLNSYNEQFF. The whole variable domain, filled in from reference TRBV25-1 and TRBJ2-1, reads EADIYQTPRYLVIGTGKKITLECSQTMGHDKMYWYQQDPGMELHLIHYSYGVNSTEKGDLSSESTVSRIRTEHFPLTLESARPSHTSQYLCASSESGAGGLPLNSYNEQFFGPGTRLTVL.

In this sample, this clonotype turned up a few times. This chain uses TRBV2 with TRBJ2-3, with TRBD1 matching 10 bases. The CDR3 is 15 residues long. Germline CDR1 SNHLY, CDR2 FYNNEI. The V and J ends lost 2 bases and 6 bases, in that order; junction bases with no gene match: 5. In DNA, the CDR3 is TGTGCCAGCAGTGAATCCGGGACAGGGGTCGATACGCAGTATTTT. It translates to CASSESGTGVDTQYF.

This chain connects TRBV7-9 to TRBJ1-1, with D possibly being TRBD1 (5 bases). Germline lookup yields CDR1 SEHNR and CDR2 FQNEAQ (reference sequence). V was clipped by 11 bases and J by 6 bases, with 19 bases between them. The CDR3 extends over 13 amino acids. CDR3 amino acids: CASTGRVGAEAFF. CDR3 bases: TGTGCCTCCACTGGCAGGGTTGGCGCTGAAGCTTTCTTT.

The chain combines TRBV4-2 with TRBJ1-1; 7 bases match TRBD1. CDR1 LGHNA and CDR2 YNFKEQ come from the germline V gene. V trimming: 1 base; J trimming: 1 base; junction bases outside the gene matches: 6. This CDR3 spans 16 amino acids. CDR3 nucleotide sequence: TGTGCCAGCAGCCAAGGAGCGGACAGGACGAACACTGAAGCTTTCTTT. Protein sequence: CASSQGADRTNTEAFF.

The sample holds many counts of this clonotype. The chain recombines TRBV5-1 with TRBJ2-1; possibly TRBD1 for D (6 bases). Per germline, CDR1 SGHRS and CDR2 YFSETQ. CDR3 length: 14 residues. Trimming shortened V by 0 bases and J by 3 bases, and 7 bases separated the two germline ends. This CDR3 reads CASSLGGLYNEQFF. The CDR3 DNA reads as TGCGCCAGCAGCTTGGGGGGGCTCTACAATGAGCAGTTCTTC.